This TCR beta chain was sequenced for a study of regulatory and conventional T cells in RAG deficiency (dated 2017 in TCRdb). Regarding the study in general: High-throughput TCR beta sequencing was used to compare the repertoire diversity and composition of Treg, conventional CD4+ and CD8+ T cells between RAG-deficient patients and healthy controls. Overall study outcomes, separate from this receptor: The CD25-high CD127-low cells sorted from Omenn syndrome patients may be peripherally activated cells rather than true Treg cells. Compared with controls, Omenn syndrome and CID/AS patients had approximately 97-fold fewer unique TCR beta sequences in Treg cells, but only approximately 10-fold fewer in the other subsets. For some subjects, some T-cell subset analyses were not performed. Markedly lower Shannon entropy and higher Simpson indices were observed in RAG-deficient patients than in control T-cell subpopulations. Shorter CDR3 lengths were found in all patient T-cell subsets, and >85% Treg-Tconv repertoire overlap at nucleotide and amino acid level was observed in Omenn syndrome patients.

Library method: the immunoSEQ multiplex PCR assay. Rearranged TCR beta chain products were amplified from genomic DNA of sorted T-cell subsets and sequenced. Processing in the source paper ran as follows. Shannon entropy and Simpson indices were used to quantify the repertoire diversity of productive TCR beta rearrangements. Clonal expansion was assessed using the summed frequency of the 100 most abundant productive TCR beta clonotypes among total reads. The TRB repertoires were scored with a self-reactivity index that is based on amino acid usage at CDR3beta positions 6 and 7. Two-way ANOVA was used for repertoire analyses, and Student t or Mann-Whitney tests were used for flow cytometric analyses. TCRdb mirrors the immuneACCESS table, restricted to in-frame sequences. Some clones are absent from its copies; in checked studies, under half trace to an unresolved V gene, and the reason for the others is unknown. The D gene and trimming were derived from the DNA, and the V and J assignments and clone size from that table. This sample is represented by over 7,000 clones; around nine tenths of them were singletons. In total, the top ten clones hold approximately 1.5% of the sample.

Regulatory T cells were purified from blood as CD4+CD25-high CD127-low cells before genomic DNA extraction. Repertoire analyses used fewer than ten healthy control donors as the comparison group. With regard to this clone: This receptor's antigen is unknown. No base quality information exists; no much larger clone differs at one position. Within the sample, other DNA sequences also encode this same CDR3.

The same sample was also studied in work on regulatory T cells. The second paper states: The multiplex PCR relied on 52 forward TRBV primers and 13 reverse TRBJ primers, and amplification bias was corrected through assay-based and computational methods. In patients, repertoires had restricted unique TRB V-J pairs and skewed V and J gene usage, with regulatory T cells showing the most marked changes. The study compared T-cell receptor beta repertoires of sorted regulatory, conventional CD4+ and CD8+ T cells in CD3G-deficient patients with those in healthy controls. Ficoll density separation was used to isolate peripheral blood mononuclear cells. Within the immunoSEQ assay, multiplex PCR amplified rearranged TRB loci from genomic DNA. TRB amplicons were sequenced using an Illumina HiSeq platform. Raw sequences were error-filtered and aligned to reference gene sequences by custom algorithms and were subsequently analyzed with the immunoSEQ online tools. Frequencies of productive and nonproductive TRB rearrangements were assessed among unique sequences as well as among total sequences. Prism software was used to run t tests, Mann-Whitney tests or two-way ANOVA for comparisons between groups.

This TCR came from a human donor in good health. The sequenced sample was CD127- CD25+ CD4+ Tregs sorted from blood.

For the CDR3, the sequence is CASSFLPGIGEYF. The DNA sequence is TGTGCCAGCAGCTTTCTCCCAGGCATCGGGGAGTACTTC. In this chain, TRBV7-8 is recombined with TRBJ2-7; TRBD2 could be the D gene, as 5 bases match. Via the germline V gene, CDR1 is SGHVS and CDR2 FQNEAQ. Trimming takes 3 bases from V and 11 bases from J, and the germline ends sit 17 bases apart. From the cysteine up to the phenylalanine, the CDR3 has a length of 13 residues. Only CDR3 DNA remains: 39 bases, in frame from the first base. Full variable domain (CDR3 extended with the reference TRBV7-8 and TRBJ2-7 proteins): GAGVSQSPRYKVAKRGQDVALRCDPISGHVSLFWYQQALGQGPEFLTYFQNEAQLDKSGLPSDRFFAERPEGSVSTLKIQRTQQEDSAVYLCASSFLPGIGEYFGPGTRLTVT.